A selection of T cell receptor beta chains follows, all from one sample in a study of Graves' ophthalmopathy and Graves' hyperthyroidism. TCRdb reanalysed the multiplex PCR reads using MiXCR and keeps one entry per CDR3 protein. Of 170,000 or so distinct CDR3 sequences in the sample, around 39% were seen once. Input material: peripheral blood. The receptors come from a man aged 30-40 years with Graves' ophthalmopathy. Both conserved end residues are part of each CDR3. The D gene is left open where the match is weak. Size is omitted from some rows. Given values are once, few, many or a class for expanded clones.

many NA TRBJ2-7 TRBV12-3/TRBV12-4 TGTGCCAGCAGTTTGGGTACCTACGAGCAGTACTTC CASSLGTYEQYF
many NA TRBJ1-2 TRBV7-3 TGTGCCAGCACCATACCGACTGGATCAGATGGCTACACCTTC CASTIPTGSDGYTF
NA NA TRBJ2-7 TRBV12-3/TRBV12-4 TGTGCCAGCAGTTTCCATACGACGGCCTACGAGCAGTACTTC CASSFHTTAYEQYF
few TRBD1 TRBJ2-7 TRBV12-3/TRBV12-4 TGTGCCAGCAGTTTAGGGACAGGGGGCAACGAGCAGTACTTC CASSLGTGGNEQYF
NA TRBD2 TRBJ2-5 TRBV11-1 TGTGCCAGCAGCTACAGACTAGCGGAGGGAGAGACCCAGTACTTC CASSYRLAEGETQYF
many NA TRBJ1-3 TRBV28 TGTGCCAGCACGGGGCCTGGACAGAACTCTGGAAACACCATATATTTT CASTGPGQNSGNTIYF
few NA TRBJ2-2 TRBV6-5 TGTGCCAGCAGTTTAGACAGAAGGGACACCGGGGAGCTGTTTTTT CASSLDRRDTGELFF
many NA TRBJ1-2 TRBV29-1 TGCAGCGTTGGCCGGGACACGGGGGACAATGGCTACACCTTC CSVGRDTGDNGYTF
once TRBD1 TRBJ2-5 TRBV24-1 TGTGCCACCAGTGATTCAAGAGCTTCGGCAGGGGGCAAGGTTGGGACCCAGTACTTC CATSDSRASAGGKVGTQYF
many TRBD2 TRBJ2-5 TRBV2 TGTGCCAGCAGCGGCATAAGCGGGAGGAGGGAGACCCAGTACTTC CASSGISGRRETQYF
many NA TRBJ1-1 TRBV5-1 TGCGCCAGCAGCTTGATGTCTGCCACCATGAACACTGAAGCTTTCTTT CASSLMSATMNTEAFF
many TRBD1 TRBJ2-7 TRBV29-1 TGCAGGGTCTGGGTCGGGACAGCAGACTACGAGCAGTACTTC CRVWVGTADYEQYF
NA TRBD1 TRBJ2-7 TRBV11-2 TGTGCCAGCAGCCCGGGACAGAACTCGATCTCCTACGAGCAGTACTTC CASSPGQNSISYEQYF
NA NA TRBJ2-7 TRBV10-3 TGTGCCATCAGTGAGTCAAACGACGGCGCAGCCTACGAGCAGTACTTC CAISESNDGAAYEQYF
NA NA TRBJ1-2 TRBV28 TGTGCCAGCAGCTCCCTCGAAGCAGGGCTTCCTGGCTACACCTTC CASSSLEAGLPGYTF
few NA TRBJ1-2 TRBV28 TGTGCCAGCAGAACAACGGCCAACGGCTACACCTTC CASRTTANGYTF
NA NA TRBJ1-2 TRBV6-4 TGTGCCAGCAGAGACAGGAGAACCCTCTACACCTTC CASRDRRTLYTF
NA NA TRBJ2-7 TRBV7-2 TGTGCCAGCAGCAACCCCCCGTGGGTCTACGAGCAGTACTTC CASSNPPWVYEQYF
many TRBD1 TRBJ2-7 TRBV2 TGTGCCAGCGGAAACCGGGACAGGGGTACCTACGAGCAGTACTTC CASGNRDRGTYEQYF
many TRBD1 TRBJ2-7 TRBV12-3/TRBV12-4 TGTGCCAGCAGGGAGACAGGGTCCGGGATAGGCGAGCAGTACTTC CASRETGSGIGEQYF
NA NA TRBJ2-5 TRBV12-3/TRBV12-4 TGTGCCAGCAGTTTAAGTGGCAAAGAGACCCAGTACTTC CASSLSGKETQYF
many NA TRBJ1-2 TRBV28 TGTGCCAGCAGTTTATCGGTGACAGAAGATGGCTACACCTTC CASSLSVTEDGYTF
many NA TRBJ2-7 TRBV7-2 TGTGCCAGCAGCCCCCCAGGAGGGCAGGGAGGCGAGCAGTACTTC CASSPPGGQGGEQYF
NA NA TRBJ1-2 TRBV12-3/TRBV12-4 TGTGCCAGCAGTTTAAGAGCGCAGGGTGGCTACACCTTC CASSLRAQGGYTF
many NA TRBJ1-5 TRBV12-5 TGTGCTAGTGGTTCCAGGGCGGGGGGCGGCAGCAATCAGCCCCAGCATTTT CASGSRAGGGSNQPQHF
NA NA TRBJ1-1 TRBV7-8 TGTGCCAGCAGCTTATGGGCCGACTTTATGAACACTGAAGCTTTCTTT CASSLWADFMNTEAFF
NA TRBD1 TRBJ1-5 TRBV19 TGTGCCAGTAGTTCCGAGGGGAGGGGACAGGGCGGGCAGCCCCAGCATTTT CASSSEGRGQGGQPQHF
many TRBD2 TRBJ2-7 TRBV12-3/TRBV12-4 TGCGCCAGCAGCTTGTCCAGCGGGAGCTACGAGCAGTACTTC CASSLSSGSYEQYF
NA NA TRBJ1-3 TRBV5-1 TGCGCCAGCAAGGTGGGGTCCTCTGGAAACACCATATATTTT CASKVGSSGNTIYF
many NA TRBJ2-5 TRBV5-1 TGCGCCAGCAGCTTGTCGGGGCTGGGTAGGGAGACCCAGTACTTC CASSLSGLGRETQYF
once NA TRBJ1-5 TRBV6-2/TRBV6-3 TGTGCCAGCAGTTACTCGTCCGGCTTGGGCAATCAGCCCCAGCATTTT CASSYSSGLGNQPQHF
many NA TRBJ1-1 TRBV28 TGTGCCAGCAGTTCTCGACGGAACACTGAAGCTTTCTTT CASSSRRNTEAFF
many TRBD1 TRBJ2-7 TRBV12-3/TRBV12-4 TGTGCCAGCAGTTTAGCTAAACAGGGGGCAAGGTACTTC CASSLAKQGARYF
NA TRBD2 TRBJ2-7 TRBV6-1 TGTGCCAGCAGTGCTGTTTTAGCGGGAGGGCCTCAAAGCGAGCAGTACTTC CASSAVLAGGPQSEQYF
NA NA TRBJ2-7 TRBV6-1 TGTGCCAGCAAGACGGGGCAGGGGCAGTGGTACGAGCAGTACTTC CASKTGQGQWYEQYF
NA NA TRBJ2-7 TRBV29-1 TGCAGCGCCCTAACGGGGGACTCCTACGAGCAGTACTTC CSALTGDSYEQYF
many NA TRBJ1-1 TRBV28 TGTGCCAGCAGTCACTCCCAGGGGTGGACTGAAGCTTTCTTT CASSHSQGWTEAFF
many NA TRBJ2-3 TRBV6-1 TGTGCCGGCAGTGAAGCTACAGATACGCAGTATTTT CAGSEATDTQYF
NA TRBD1 TRBJ1-2 TRBV11-2 TGTGCCAGCAGCCAAAACCGGGACAGGGACCTTCAGGGCTACACCTTC CASSQNRDRDLQGYTF
NA NA TRBJ1-1 TRBV7-3 TGTGCCAGCAGCCCCGGGGGGGGGCAAGCTTTCTTT CASSPGGGQAFF
NA NA TRBJ2-5 TRBV6-1 TGTGCCAGCAGTGAATACCAGGAGTTTTTAGGGATCTCTGAAGAGACCCAGTACTTC CASSEYQEFLGISEETQYF
once NA TRBJ2-5 TRBV28 TGTGCCAGCAGTTGGGGTAGAGGAGAGACCCAGTACTTC CASSWGRGETQYF
NA NA TRBJ2-6 TRBV6-2/TRBV6-3 TGTGCCAGCAGTTACTCAGACTCTGGGGCCAACGTCCTGACTTTC CASSYSDSGANVLTF
NA NA TRBJ2-7 TRBV7-2 TGTGCCAGCAGCTTTTCAGTACGAAGCTCCTACGAGCAGTACTTC CASSFSVRSSYEQYF
NA NA TRBJ2-7 TRBV7-2 TGTGCCAGCAGCTTCGGACATTCCTACGAGCAGTACTTC CASSFGHSYEQYF
NA TRBD1 TRBJ1-2 TRBV11-2 TGTGCCAGCAGCGCCCCAGGGGGTAGCTACACCTTC CASSAPGGSYTF
NA NA TRBJ1-1 TRBV29-1 TGCAGCGTTGGAAGGGGAGTGGTGGTCACTGAAGCTTTCTTT CSVGRGVVVTEAFF
NA NA TRBJ2-7 TRBV12-3/TRBV12-4 TGTGCCAGCACCCGAAACAGGGGAGGAGCAGCCTACGAGCAGTACTTC CASTRNRGGAAYEQYF
NA NA TRBJ1-1 TRBV19 TGTGCCAGTAGTCCCTACACCGTTCGGACTCACTTGATGCGTACTGAAGCTTTCTTT CASSPYTVRTHLMRTEAFF
NA NA TRBJ1-1 TRBV20-1 TGCAGTGCGCTCGGGCAGGAGAACACTGAAGCTTTCTTT CSALGQENTEAFF
many NA TRBJ2-5 TRBV14 TGTGCCAGCAGCCAGCGATCGCGGACTGGGCAAGAGACCCAGTACTTC CASSQRSRTGQETQYF
NA TRBD2 TRBJ2-2 TRBV5-1 TGCGCCAGCAGCTCCCAGCCCGCGGGAGGCCTCACCGGGGAGCTGTTTTTT CASSSQPAGGLTGELFF
many TRBD1 TRBJ2-5 TRBV20-1 TGCAGTACCCCTCCGGACAGGGGGTATAGGTTAGGAGAGACCCAGTACTTC CSTPPDRGYRLGETQYF
NA NA TRBJ1-6 TRBV28 TGTGCCAGCAGTTTACGACAGTTAACTCTCCACTTT CASSLRQLTLHF